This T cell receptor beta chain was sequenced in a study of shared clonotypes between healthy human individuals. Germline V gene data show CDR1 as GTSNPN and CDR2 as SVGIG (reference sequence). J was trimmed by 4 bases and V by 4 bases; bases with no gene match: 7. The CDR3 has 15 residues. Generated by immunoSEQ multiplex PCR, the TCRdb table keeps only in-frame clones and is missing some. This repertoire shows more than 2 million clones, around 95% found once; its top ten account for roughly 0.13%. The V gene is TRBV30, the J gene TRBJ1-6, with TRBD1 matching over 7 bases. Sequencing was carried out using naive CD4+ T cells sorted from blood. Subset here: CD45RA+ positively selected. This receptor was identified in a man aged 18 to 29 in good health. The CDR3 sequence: CAWNTQGGYNSPLHF. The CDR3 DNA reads TGTGCCTGGAATACGCAGGGGGGTTATAATTCACCCCTCCACTTT.